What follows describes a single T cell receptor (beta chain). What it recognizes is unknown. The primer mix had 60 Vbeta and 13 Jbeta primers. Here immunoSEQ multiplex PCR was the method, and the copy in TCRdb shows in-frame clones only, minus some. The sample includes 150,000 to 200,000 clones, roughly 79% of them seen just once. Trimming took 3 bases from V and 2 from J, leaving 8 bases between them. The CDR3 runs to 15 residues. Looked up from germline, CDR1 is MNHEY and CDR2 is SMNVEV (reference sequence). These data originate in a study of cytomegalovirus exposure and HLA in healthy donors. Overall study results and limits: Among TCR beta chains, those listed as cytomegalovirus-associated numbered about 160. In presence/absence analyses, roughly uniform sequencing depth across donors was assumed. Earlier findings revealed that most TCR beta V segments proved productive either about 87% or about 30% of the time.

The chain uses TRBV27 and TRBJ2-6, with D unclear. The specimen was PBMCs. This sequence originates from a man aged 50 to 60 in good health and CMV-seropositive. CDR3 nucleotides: TGTGCCAGCAGTTTGGAAGGAGCTGGGGCCAACGTCCTGACTTTC. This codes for CASSLEGAGANVLTF.